A single sample is the source of the 22 T cell receptor beta chains below, sequenced in a study of T-cell reconstitution after alpha-beta-depleted transplantation in children. TCRbeta library preparation incorporated unique molecular identifiers. TCRdb ran MiXCR on the PCR reads and lists one entry per CDR3 protein. This table has over 200,000 distinct CDR3 sequences, roughly 11% appearing once. This material consisted of PBMCs, taken before TCRalphabeta/CD19-depleted stem cell transplant. The source is a child younger than two with acute myeloid leukemia, due to receive a stem cell transplant.

This clonotype was detected only a few times. The rearrangement uses TRBV7-3 and TRBJ2-7; tentative D call: TRBD1 (6 bases). Trimming removed 1 base at V and 5 bases at J, with 12 bases between. The V gene's germline CDR1 is SGHTA and CDR2 FQGTGA. CDR3 size: 14 residues. CDR3 DNA sequence: TGTGCCAGCAGCTTAAGGGGGCCCCGCGACGAGCAGTACTTC. As protein: CASSLRGPRDEQYF. The full variable domain, in which reference TRBV7-3 and TRBJ2-7 provide the parts outside the CDR3, is GAGVSQTPSNKVTEKGKYVELRCDPISGHTALYWYRQSLGQGPEFLIYFQGTGAADDSGLPNDRFFAVRPEGSVSTLKIQRTERGDSAVYLCASSLRGPRDEQYFGPGTRLTVT.

Many counts were recorded for this clonotype. This chain uses TRBV30 with TRBJ2-3; D is uncertain. CDR1 GTSNPN and CDR2 SVGIG come from the germline V gene (reference sequence). V dropped 1 base and J dropped 2 bases, with 4 bases sitting between them. The CDR3 has 12 amino acids. CDR3 residues: CAWSATTDTQYF. CDR3 bases: TGTGCCTGGAGTGCCACCACAGATACGCAGTATTTT.

This clonotype was observed many times. The chain combines TRBV7-9 with TRBJ2-7; 11 bases align to TRBD2. CDR1 is SEHNR and CDR2 is FQNEAQ in the germline V gene (reference sequence). J gave up 2 bases and V 4 bases, and 7 bases lay outside the gene matches. The CDR3 contains 16 residues. CDR3 sequence: CASSSLGTSGTYEQYF. The CDR3 DNA is TGTGCCAGCAGCTCTCTTGGGACTAGCGGAACCTACGAGCAGTACTTC.

This clonotype was picked up many times. The V and J genes are TRBV12-3 or TRBV12-4 and TRBJ2-3; D possibly matches TRBD1 or TRBD2 (5 bases each). The germline V and J ends were trimmed by 1 base and 3 bases, with 14 bases remaining between them. The CDR3 is 16 residues long. The CDR3, as DNA: TGTGCCAGCAGTTTAGGGCCAGGGAGCTGGACAGATACGCAGTATTTT. It encodes CASSLGPGSWTDTQYF.

At least ten counts were recorded for this clonotype. The chain carries TRBV5-1 and TRBJ2-2; no clear D. Germline V gene data show CDR1 as SGHRS and CDR2 as YFSETQ. With 0 bases removed from V and 0 bases from J, the gap between germline ends came to 12 bases. CDR3 size: 17 residues. The DNA of the CDR3 is TGCGCCAGCAGCTTGGCCCCGGCTGGGCCGAACACCGGGGAGCTGTTTTTT. It translates to CASSLAPAGPNTGELFF.

The chain has TRBV12-3 or TRBV12-4 and TRBJ2-7; D ambiguous. V lost 3 bases and J lost 4, with 16 bases in between. This CDR3 comprises 15 residues. The CDR3 reads CASSFLSSSRYEQYF. The CDR3 DNA reads as TGTGCCAGCAGTTTCCTATCAAGCTCGCGTTACGAGCAGTACTTC.

In its sample, this clonotype was seen many times. CDR3 in DNA: TGTGCCAGCAGCCCTAGGACTAGCGGGCCCACAGATACGCAGTATTTT. Protein product: CASSPRTSGPTDTQYF. The chain uses TRBV7-9 and TRBJ2-3; 11 positions agree with TRBD2. CDR1 and CDR2 from the germline V gene are SEHNR and FQNEAQ (reference sequence). After removal of 5 bases from V and 2 bases from J, the junction contained 6 bases not matched to a gene. The CDR3 length is 16 residues.

This clonotype was counted many times. The chain links TRBV27 to TRBJ2-1, with D uncertain. CDR3 length equals 12 residues. Germline V gene data show CDR1 as MNHEY and CDR2 as SMNVEV (reference sequence). V was pared by 3 bases and J by 9 bases, with 9 bases between. The CDR3 DNA sequence: TGTGCCAGCAGTTTCCTTTTCGGTGAGCAGTTCTTC. Encoded protein: CASSFLFGEQFF.

Ten or more counts support this clonotype. V gene TRBV29-1 combines with J gene TRBJ1-2; D is perhaps TRBD1 (6 bases). V dropped 7 bases and J dropped 0 bases, with 18 bases sitting between them. The CDR3 consists of 15 residues. Germline V CDR1 and CDR2: SQVTM, ANQGSEA. As DNA, the CDR3 is TGCAGCGGGACTACAGGGACCCCCTCTAACTATGGCTACACCTTC. Amino acids: CSGTTGTPSNYGYTF.

This clonotype was observed at least ten times. V usage is TRBV25-1 and J usage is TRBJ2-1; 10 positions match TRBD2. The junction had 10 bases not matched to a gene; V was cut back by 5 bases and J by 6 bases. Germline loops: CDR1 MGHDK, CDR2 SYGVNS. The CDR3 contains 16 residues. The CDR3 DNA sequence: TGTGCCAGCAGTCAACTTCTAGCGGGGGACGTCAATGAGCAGTTCTTC. Translating gives CASSQLLAGDVNEQFF.

This clonotype was picked up many times. CDR3 residues: CASSLTPGSPLHF. CDR3 sequence (DNA): TGTGCCAGCAGTTTAACCCCCGGTTCACCCCTCCACTTT. This chain joins TRBV12-3 or TRBV12-4 and TRBJ1-6; D unclear. This CDR3 spans 13 amino acids. The V end was cut by 2 bases, the J end by 9 bases, with 8 bases between.

This clonotype was seen ten or more times. The V gene is TRBV12-3 or TRBV12-4, the J gene TRBJ2-6, with a possible D match to TRBD1 (6 bases). Trimming removed 2 bases from V and 2 bases from J, with 7 bases in between. This CDR3 comprises 15 residues. As DNA, the CDR3 is TGTGCCAGCAGTTTACAGGGGACTGGGGCCAACGTCCTGACTTTC. This translates into CASSLQGTGANVLTF.

This clonotype appeared many times. The chain recombines TRBV5-1 with TRBJ2-7; D unclear. Germline CDR1 SGHRS, CDR2 YFSETQ. The CDR3 has 11 amino acids. V lost 5 bases and J 5 bases, leaving 8 bases between the germline ends. CDR3 DNA: TGCGCCAGCAGGGATATCAACGAGCAGTACTTC. Its protein product is CASRDINEQYF.

The gene calls are TRBV7-9 and TRBJ2-7; D gene uncertain. This CDR3 has 12 residues. Germline lookup yields CDR1 SEHNR and CDR2 FQNEAQ (reference sequence). V was pared by 2 bases and J by 6 bases, with 8 bases between. CDR3 coding DNA: TGTGCCAGCAGCTTACCTAGACTCGAGCAGTACTTC. Translating it yields CASSLPRLEQYF.

The chain couples TRBV11-2 to TRBJ2-1; the match to TRBD1 covers 11 bases. CDR1 SGHAT and CDR2 FQNNGV come from the germline V gene. V was clipped by 5 bases and J by 4 bases; unmatched bases: 7. The CDR3 spans 16 residues. The CDR3 protein is CASSGPGTGGYNEQFF. The CDR3 bases are TGTGCCAGCAGCGGGCCCGGGACAGGGGGTTACAATGAGCAGTTCTTC.

This clonotype turned up a few times. The rearrangement uses TRBV6-4 and TRBJ1-1; TRBD1 is a possible D gene (5 bases). Trimming pared 2 bases from V and 5 bases from J, leaving 9 bases between. Germline V gives CDR1 MRHNA, CDR2 SNTAGT. This CDR3 is 13 amino acids long. This CDR3 reads CASSDAWGTEAFF. In DNA, the CDR3 is TGTGCCAGCAGTGACGCTTGGGGGACTGAAGCTTTCTTT.

This clonotype has at least ten counts. The chain is built from TRBV15 and TRBJ1-1, with 8 positions matching TRBD1. Per the germline V gene, CDR1 is LNHNV and CDR2 is YYDKDF (reference sequence). The CDR3 totals 16 residues. V lost 4 bases and J lost 1; bases outside the gene matches: 8. The CDR3 DNA follows: TGTGCCACCAGCACCCTGACAGGGGCTCAGAACACTGAAGCTTTCTTT. Translating gives CATSTLTGAQNTEAFF.

This clonotype has at least ten counts. The chain joins TRBV29-1 to TRBJ1-1, with D hard to call. The CDR3 runs 12 residues. Trimming stripped 4 bases from V and 0 bases from J, with 6 bases between. CDR1 is SQVTM, CDR2 ANQGSEA, per germline. The CDR3 DNA sequence: TGCAGCGTTGTAGACATGAACACTGAAGCTTTCTTT. This codes for CSVVDMNTEAFF. The full variable domain, rest sourced from reference TRBV29-1 and TRBJ1-1, is SAVISQKPSRDICQRGTSLTIQCQVDSQVTMMFWYRQQPGQSLTLIATANQGSEATYESGFVIDKFPISRPNLTFSTLTVSNMSPEDSSIYLCSVVDMNTEAFFGQGTRLTVV.

In this sample, this clonotype turned up many times. The chain couples TRBV4-2 to TRBJ2-3; 7 nucleotides line up with TRBD2. V lost 1 base to trimming and J lost 2 bases; unmatched junction nucleotides: 6. This CDR3 has 16 amino acids. Germline V gene data show CDR1 as LGHNA and CDR2 as YNFKEQ. The CDR3 DNA is TGTGCCAGCAGCCAAGCGGTGGGAGGGCCCACAGATACGCAGTATTTT. Its translation is CASSQAVGGPTDTQYF.

This clonotype was found many times. This chain links TRBV4-2 with TRBJ2-1, with 12 nucleotides matching TRBD2. V shed 3 bases and J 7 bases; nucleotides not matched to a gene: 10. CDR1 is LGHNA, CDR2 YNFKEQ, per germline. This CDR3 has 17 residues. This CDR3 reads CASSQSQLAGGRNEQFF. The CDR3 DNA reads as TGTGCCAGCAGCCAGAGTCAACTAGCGGGAGGTAGGAATGAGCAGTTCTTC.

This clonotype was seen at least ten times. The chain employs TRBV11-1 and TRBJ2-3; weak D call: TRBD2 (5 bases). The CDR3 totals 12 residues. Trimming took off 3 bases at V and 9 bases at J, with 10 bases between the two ends. Germline V lookup: CDR1 SGHAT, CDR2 FQDESV (reference sequence). The CDR3 region has the DNA TGTGCCAGCAGCTTTCAAGCGGACACGCAGTATTTT. Translation: CASSFQADTQYF.

This clonotype was observed at least ten times. V is TRBV7-2 and J is TRBJ2-5, with a possible D match to TRBD1 (6 bases). The V gene lost 1 base and the J gene lost 5 bases, with 14 bases spanning the gap. This CDR3 has 15 residues. Germline CDR1 reads SGHTA; CDR2 reads FQGNSA. CDR3 DNA sequence: TGTGCCAGCAGCTTAGACCCTACAGGGTTCGAGACCCAGTACTTC. Translating gives CASSLDPTGFETQYF.